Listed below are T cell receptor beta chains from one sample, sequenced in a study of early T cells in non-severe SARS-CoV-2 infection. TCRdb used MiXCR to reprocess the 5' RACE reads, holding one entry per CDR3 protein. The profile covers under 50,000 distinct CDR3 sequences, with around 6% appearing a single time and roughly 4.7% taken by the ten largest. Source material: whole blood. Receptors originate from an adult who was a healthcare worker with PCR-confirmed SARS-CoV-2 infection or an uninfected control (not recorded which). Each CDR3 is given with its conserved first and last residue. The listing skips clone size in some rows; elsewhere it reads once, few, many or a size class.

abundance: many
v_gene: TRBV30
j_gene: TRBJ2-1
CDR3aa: CALATSGGRGEQFF

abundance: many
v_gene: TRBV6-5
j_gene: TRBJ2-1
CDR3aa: CASSPSGRAPHNEQFF

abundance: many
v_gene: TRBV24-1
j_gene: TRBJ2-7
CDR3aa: CATSDSEGGPYEQYF

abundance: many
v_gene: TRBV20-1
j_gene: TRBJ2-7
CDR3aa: CSARTGGTYEQYF

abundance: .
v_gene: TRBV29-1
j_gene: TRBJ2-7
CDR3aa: CSVEQRAVRGEQYF

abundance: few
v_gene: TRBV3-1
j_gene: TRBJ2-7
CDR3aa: CASSRGQPHREQYF

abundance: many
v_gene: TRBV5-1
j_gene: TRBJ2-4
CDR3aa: CASSPSGATIQYF

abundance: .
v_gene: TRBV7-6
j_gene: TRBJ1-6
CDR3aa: CASSRAGTVVEPLHF

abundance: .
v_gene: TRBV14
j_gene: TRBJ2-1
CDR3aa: CASSQDKPASSYNEQFF

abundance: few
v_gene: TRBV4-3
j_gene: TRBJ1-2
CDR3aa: CASSQDRRQTYYGYTF

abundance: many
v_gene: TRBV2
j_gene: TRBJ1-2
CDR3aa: CASSEGQGGKESGYTF

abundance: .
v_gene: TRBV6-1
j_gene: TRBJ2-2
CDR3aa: CASSEPAVLAGLNTGELFF

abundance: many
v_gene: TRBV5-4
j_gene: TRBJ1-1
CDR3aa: CASSPFYSTENTEAFF

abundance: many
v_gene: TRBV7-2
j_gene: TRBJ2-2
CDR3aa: CASSRDTGELFF

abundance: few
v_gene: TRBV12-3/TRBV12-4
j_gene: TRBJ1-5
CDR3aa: CASSLVMLQPQHF

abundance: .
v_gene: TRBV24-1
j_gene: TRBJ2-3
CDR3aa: CATSRTGVGTDTQYF

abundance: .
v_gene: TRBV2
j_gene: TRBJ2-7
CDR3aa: CASSEAVLATYEQYF

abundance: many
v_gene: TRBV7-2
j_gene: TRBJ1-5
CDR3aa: CASSPRRGDQPQHF

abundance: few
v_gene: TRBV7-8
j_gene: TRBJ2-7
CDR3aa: CASRTRDSGPYEQYF

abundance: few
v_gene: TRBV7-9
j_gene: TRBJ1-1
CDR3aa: CASSLRSTAVMNTEAFF

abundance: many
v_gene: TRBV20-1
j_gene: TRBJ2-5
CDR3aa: CSASLAEETQYF

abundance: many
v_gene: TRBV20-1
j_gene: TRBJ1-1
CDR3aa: CSAEGGEAFF

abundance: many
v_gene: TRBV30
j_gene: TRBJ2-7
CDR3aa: CAWSVRSIYEQYF

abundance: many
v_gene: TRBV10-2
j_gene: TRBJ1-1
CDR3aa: CASGEQSGSTEAFF

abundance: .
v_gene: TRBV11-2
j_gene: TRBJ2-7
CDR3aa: CASSMDRLTYEQYF

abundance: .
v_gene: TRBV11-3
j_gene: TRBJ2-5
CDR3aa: CASSLGQGGTETQYF

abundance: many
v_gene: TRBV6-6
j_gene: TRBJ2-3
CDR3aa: CASKGGTDTQYF

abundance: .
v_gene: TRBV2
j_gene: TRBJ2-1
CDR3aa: CAVGTSGTNEQFF